This TCR beta chain derives from a study of cytomegalovirus exposure and HLA in healthy donors. Across the whole study: From HLA-typed donors, an early data release held about 85 million unique TCRs. Study-level results: About 87% or about 30% of the time was how often most TCR beta V segments were productive, according to an earlier analysis. At a 0.05 false discovery rate, a later analysis found about 17,000 TCR beta sequences to be associated with HLA alleles.

It was with 60 Vbeta and 13 Jbeta primers that the PCR ran. Measured with immunoSEQ multiplex PCR; TCRdb has only the in-frame clones, and not every one. The sample gives about 130,000 clones, about 70% of which show up once; about 2.1% is in the top ten. V lost 0 bases to trimming and J lost 1 base, with 7 bases between them. The CDR3 has 14 amino acids. Germline V gene data show CDR1 as SGHRS and CDR2 as YFSETQ. Notes on this clone: Its target is unknown.

Sequenced: PBMCs. This chain connects TRBV5-1 to TRBJ1-1; D possibly corresponds to TRBD1 (5 bases). This clonotype was sampled from a woman in her forties in good health and CMV-seropositive. CDR3 bases: TGCGCCAGCAGCTTGGCTACAGGGAACACTGAAGCTTTCTTT. Amino acid sequence: CASSLATGNTEAFF.